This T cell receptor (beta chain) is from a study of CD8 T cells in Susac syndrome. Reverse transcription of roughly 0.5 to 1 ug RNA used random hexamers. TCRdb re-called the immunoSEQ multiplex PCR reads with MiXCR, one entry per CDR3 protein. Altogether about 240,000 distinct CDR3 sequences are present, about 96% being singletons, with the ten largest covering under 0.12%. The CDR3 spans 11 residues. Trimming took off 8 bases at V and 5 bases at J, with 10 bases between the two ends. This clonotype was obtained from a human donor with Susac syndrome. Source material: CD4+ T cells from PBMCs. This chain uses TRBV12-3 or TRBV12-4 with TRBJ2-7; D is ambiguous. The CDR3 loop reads CASGFSNEQYF. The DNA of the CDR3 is TGTGCCAGCGGGTTCAGCAACGAGCAGTACTTC.